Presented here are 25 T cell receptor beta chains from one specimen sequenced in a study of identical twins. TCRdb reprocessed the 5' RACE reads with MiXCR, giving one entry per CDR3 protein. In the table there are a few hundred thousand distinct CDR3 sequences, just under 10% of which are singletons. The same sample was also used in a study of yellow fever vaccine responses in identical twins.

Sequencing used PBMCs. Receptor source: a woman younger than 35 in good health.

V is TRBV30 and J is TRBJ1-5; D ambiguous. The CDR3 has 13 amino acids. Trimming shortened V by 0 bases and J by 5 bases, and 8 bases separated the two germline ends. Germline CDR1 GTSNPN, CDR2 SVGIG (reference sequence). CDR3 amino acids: CAWSVPGDQPQHF. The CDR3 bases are TGTGCCTGGAGTGTTCCAGGAGATCAGCCCCAGCATTTT. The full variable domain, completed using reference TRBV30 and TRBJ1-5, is SQTIHQWPATLVQPVGSPLSLECTVEGTSNPNLYWYRQAAGRGLQLLFYSVGIGQISSEVPQNLSASRPQDRQFILSSKKLLLSDSGFYLCAWSVPGDQPQHFGDGTRLSIL.

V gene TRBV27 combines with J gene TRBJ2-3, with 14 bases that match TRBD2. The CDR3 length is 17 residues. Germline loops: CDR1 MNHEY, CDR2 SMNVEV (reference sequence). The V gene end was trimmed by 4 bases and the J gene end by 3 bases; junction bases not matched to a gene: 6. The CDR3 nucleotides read TGTGCCAGCAGTTCCCTGACTAGCGGGGGGGGTACAGATACGCAGTATTTT. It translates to CASSSLTSGGGTDTQYF.

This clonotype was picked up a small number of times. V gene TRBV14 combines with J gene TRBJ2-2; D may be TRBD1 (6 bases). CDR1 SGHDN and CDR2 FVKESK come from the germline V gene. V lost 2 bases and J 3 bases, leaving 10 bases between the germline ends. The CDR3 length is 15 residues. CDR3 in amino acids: CASSQQGSDTGELFF. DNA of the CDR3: TGTGCCAGCAGCCAACAGGGGTCGGACACCGGGGAGCTGTTTTTT.

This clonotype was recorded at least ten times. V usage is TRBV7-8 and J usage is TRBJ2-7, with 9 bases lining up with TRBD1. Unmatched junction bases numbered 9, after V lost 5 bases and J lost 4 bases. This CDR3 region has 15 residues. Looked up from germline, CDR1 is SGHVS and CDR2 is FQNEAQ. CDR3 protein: CASSPRDDRGYEQYF. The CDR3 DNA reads TGTGCCAGCAGCCCCCGGGACGACAGGGGGTACGAGCAGTACTTC.

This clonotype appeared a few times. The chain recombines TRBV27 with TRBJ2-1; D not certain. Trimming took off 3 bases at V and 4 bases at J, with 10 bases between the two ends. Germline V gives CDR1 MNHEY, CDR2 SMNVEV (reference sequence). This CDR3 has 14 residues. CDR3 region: CASSFYEPYNEQFF. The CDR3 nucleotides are TGTGCCAGCAGTTTCTACGAACCGTACAATGAGCAGTTCTTC.

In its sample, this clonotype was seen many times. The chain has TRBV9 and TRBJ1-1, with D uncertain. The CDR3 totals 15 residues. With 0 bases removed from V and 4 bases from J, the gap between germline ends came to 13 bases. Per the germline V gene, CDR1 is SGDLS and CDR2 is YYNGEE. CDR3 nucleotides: TGTGCCAGCAGCGTAGGTTGGGGATCGGGCACTGAAGCTTTCTTT. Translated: CASSVGWGSGTEAFF.

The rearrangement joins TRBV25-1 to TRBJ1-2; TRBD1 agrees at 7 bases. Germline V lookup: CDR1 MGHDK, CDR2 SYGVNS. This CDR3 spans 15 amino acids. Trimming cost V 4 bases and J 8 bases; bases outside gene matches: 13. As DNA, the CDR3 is TGTGCCAGCAGTGGGTGGGGGACAGATCATATAGGCTACACCTTC. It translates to CASSGWGTDHIGYTF.

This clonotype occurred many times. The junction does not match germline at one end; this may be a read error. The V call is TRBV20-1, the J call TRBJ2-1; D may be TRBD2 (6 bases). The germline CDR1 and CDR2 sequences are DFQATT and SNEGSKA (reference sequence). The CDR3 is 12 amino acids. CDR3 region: CSARIPGAPHIF. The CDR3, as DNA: TGCAGTGCTAGGATTCCGGGAGCCCCGCACATCTTC.

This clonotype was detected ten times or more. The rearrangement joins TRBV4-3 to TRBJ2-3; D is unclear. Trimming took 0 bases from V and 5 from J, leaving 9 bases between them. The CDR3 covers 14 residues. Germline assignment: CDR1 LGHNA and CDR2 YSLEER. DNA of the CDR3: TGCGCCAGCAGCCAAGATCGGTCCCGAGATACGCAGTATTTT. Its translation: CASSQDRSRDTQYF.

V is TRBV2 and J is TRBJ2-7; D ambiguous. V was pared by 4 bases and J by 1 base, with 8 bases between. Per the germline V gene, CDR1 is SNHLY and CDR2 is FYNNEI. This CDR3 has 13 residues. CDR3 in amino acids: CASSVWSSYEQYF. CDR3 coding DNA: TGTGCCAGCAGTGTGTGGTCGTCCTACGAGCAGTACTTC.

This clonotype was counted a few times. CDR3 nucleotide sequence: TGTGCCAGCAGCTTGCAGGGCCTGACCACAGATACGCAGTATTTT. Residues: CASSLQGLTTDTQYF. The chain couples TRBV5-4 to TRBJ2-3, with TRBD1 as a possible D gene (5 bases). This CDR3 contains 15 residues. Germline assignment: CDR1 SGHNT and CDR2 YYREEE (reference sequence). V lost 1 base and J 2 bases, leaving 11 bases between the germline ends.

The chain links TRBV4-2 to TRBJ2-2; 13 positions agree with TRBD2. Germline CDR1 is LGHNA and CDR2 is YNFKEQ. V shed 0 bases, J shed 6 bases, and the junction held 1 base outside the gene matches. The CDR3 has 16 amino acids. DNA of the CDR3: TGTGCCAGCAGCCAAGATACTAGCGGGGGGGCCGGGGAGCTGTTTTTT. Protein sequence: CASSQDTSGGAGELFF.

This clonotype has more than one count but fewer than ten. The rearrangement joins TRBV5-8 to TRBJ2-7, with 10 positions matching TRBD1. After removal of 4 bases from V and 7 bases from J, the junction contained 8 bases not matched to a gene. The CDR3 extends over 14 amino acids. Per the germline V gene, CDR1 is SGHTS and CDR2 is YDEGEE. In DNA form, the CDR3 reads TGTGCCAGCAGCGTGGGGACAGGGGATCTGGAGCAGTACTTC. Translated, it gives CASSVGTGDLEQYF.

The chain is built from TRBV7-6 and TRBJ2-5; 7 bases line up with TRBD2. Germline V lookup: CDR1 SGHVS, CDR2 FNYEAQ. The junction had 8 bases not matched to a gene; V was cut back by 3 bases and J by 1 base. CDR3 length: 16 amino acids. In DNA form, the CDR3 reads TGTGCCAGCAGCTTCAACGAGAGGACTAGCCAAGAGACCCAGTACTTC. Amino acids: CASSFNERTSQETQYF.

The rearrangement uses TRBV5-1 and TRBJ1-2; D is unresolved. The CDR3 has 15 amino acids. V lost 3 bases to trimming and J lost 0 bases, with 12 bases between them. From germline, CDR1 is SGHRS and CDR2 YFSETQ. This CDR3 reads CASSYGRPTNYGYTF. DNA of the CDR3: TGCGCCAGCAGCTACGGACGGCCTACTAACTATGGCTACACCTTC.

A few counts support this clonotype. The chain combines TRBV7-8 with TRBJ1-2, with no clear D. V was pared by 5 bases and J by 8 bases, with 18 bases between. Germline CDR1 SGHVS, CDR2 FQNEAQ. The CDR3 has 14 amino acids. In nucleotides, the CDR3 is TGTGCCAGCAGCCCGACCGGACTTCCTATCGGCTACACCTTC. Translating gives CASSPTGLPIGYTF.

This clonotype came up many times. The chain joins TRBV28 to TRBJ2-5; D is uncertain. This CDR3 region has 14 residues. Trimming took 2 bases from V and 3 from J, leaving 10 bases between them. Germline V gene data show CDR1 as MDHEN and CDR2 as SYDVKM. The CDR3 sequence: CASSLPQLKETQYF. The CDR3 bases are TGTGCCAGCAGTTTACCACAATTAAAAGAGACCCAGTACTTC.

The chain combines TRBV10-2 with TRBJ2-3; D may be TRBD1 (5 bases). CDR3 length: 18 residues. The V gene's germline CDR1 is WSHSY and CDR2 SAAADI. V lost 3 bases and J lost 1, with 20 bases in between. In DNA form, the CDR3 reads TGCGCCAGCAGTGAATGGGGCGGCCCCCCCTCGGGCACAGATACGCAGTATTTT. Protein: CASSEWGGPPSGTDTQYF.

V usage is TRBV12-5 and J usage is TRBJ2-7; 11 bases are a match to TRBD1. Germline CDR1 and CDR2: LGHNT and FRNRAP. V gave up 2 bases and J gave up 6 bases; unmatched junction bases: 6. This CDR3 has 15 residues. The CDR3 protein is CASGLSRTGGFEQYF. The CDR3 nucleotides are TGTGCTAGTGGTTTGTCCCGGACAGGGGGCTTCGAGCAGTACTTC.

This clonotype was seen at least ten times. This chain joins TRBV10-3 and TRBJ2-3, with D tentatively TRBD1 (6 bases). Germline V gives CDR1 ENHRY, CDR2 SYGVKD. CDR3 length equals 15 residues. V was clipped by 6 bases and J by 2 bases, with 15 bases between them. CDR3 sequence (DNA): TGTGCCATCAGGAGAGGGACAACCGACACAGATACGCAGTATTTT. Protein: CAIRRGTTDTDTQYF.

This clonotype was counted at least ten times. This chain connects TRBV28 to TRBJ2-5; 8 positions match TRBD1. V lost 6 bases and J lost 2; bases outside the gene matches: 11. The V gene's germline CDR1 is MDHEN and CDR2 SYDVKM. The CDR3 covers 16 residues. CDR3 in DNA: TGTGCCAGCAGCAGTGGGACAGGCCCACCTCAAGAGACCCAGTACTTC. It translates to CASSSGTGPPQETQYF.

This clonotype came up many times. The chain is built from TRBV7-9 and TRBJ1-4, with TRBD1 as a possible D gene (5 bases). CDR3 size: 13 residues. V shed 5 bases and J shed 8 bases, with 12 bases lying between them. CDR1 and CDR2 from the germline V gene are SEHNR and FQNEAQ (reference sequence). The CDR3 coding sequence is TGTGCCAGCAGCGGGGCGGACGACGAAAAACTGTTTTTT. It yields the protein CASSGADDEKLFF.

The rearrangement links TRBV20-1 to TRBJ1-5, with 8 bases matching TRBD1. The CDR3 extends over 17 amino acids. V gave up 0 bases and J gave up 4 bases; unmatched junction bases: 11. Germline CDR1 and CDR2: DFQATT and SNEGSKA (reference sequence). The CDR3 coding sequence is TGCAGTGCTAGAGAGGATAGACGGACAGGGCAGAATCAGCCCCAGCATTTT. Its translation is CSAREDRRTGQNQPQHF.

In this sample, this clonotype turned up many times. In DNA form, the CDR3 reads TGTGCCAGCAGTTACTCGGCTCAGCGGCAAGAGACCCAGTACTTC. As protein: CASSYSAQRQETQYF. The chain combines TRBV6-5 with TRBJ2-5, with D perhaps TRBD2 (5 bases). Trimming shortened V by 0 bases and J by 2 bases, and 10 bases separated the two germline ends. Germline values: CDR1 MNHEY, CDR2 SVGAGI. The CDR3 covers 15 residues.

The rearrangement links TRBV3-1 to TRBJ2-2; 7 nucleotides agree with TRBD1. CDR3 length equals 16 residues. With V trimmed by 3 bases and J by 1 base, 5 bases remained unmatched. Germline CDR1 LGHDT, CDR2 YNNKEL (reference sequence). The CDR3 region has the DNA TGTGCCAGCAGCCACCTACAGGGGCGGAACACCGGGGAGCTGTTTTTT. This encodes CASSHLQGRNTGELFF.